These 14 T cell receptor beta chains share one sample of origin, sequenced in a study of blood T cell repertoires in COVID-19. Sequenced by immunoSEQ multiplex PCR; TCRdb stores in-frame clones only, minus some. The sample records 130,000 or so clones, 86% being singletons. The specimen sequenced was peripheral blood. These receptors all stem from a woman aged 50 to 60 who had recovered from COVID-19.

V is TRBV7-7 and J is TRBJ2-5; TRBD1 is a possible D gene (7 bases). The V gene lost 5 bases and the J gene lost 3 bases, with 16 bases spanning the gap. Germline CDR1 and CDR2: SSHAT and FNYEAQ (reference sequence). The CDR3 loop spans 15 amino acids. DNA for the CDR3: TGTGCCAGCAGCCGTAATACAGGGGAGGAAGAGACCCAGTACTTC. Translated: CASSRNTGEEETQYF.

The chain is built from TRBV2 and TRBJ1-2, with D possibly TRBD1 on 5 matching bases. The CDR3 loop spans 14 amino acids. V shed 6 bases and J shed 7 bases, with 18 bases lying between them. Germline values: CDR1 SNHLY, CDR2 FYNNEI. The CDR3 DNA follows: TGTGCCAGCAGCGATACGGGGGGGATAAGTGGCTACACCTTC. It translates to CASSDTGGISGYTF.

The chain recombines TRBV5-1 with TRBJ1-1, with D tentatively TRBD1 (5 bases). V lost 4 bases and J 5 bases, leaving 18 bases between the germline ends. This CDR3 region has 15 residues. Germline V CDR1 and CDR2: SGHRS, YFSETQ. CDR3 DNA: TGCGCCAGCAGCCCCCAAACGGGGGGGAGGACTGAAGCTTTCTTT. Translating gives CASSPQTGGRTEAFF.

The V gene is TRBV7-9, the J gene TRBJ1-2, with D unresolved. Germline CDR1 reads SEHNR; CDR2 reads FQNEAQ (reference sequence). V lost 5 bases, J lost 8 bases, and 6 bases lay in between. The CDR3 is made up of 10 amino acids. The CDR3 DNA reads as TGTGCCAGCAGCCTCAGGGGCTACACCTTC. Its protein product is CASSLRGYTF.

The rearrangement uses TRBV5-5 and TRBJ2-1; maybe TRBD2 (5 bases). The CDR3 has 13 amino acids. V lost 4 bases and J 5 bases, leaving 10 bases between the germline ends. Germline V CDR1 and CDR2: SGHKS, YYEKEE (reference sequence). In DNA form, the CDR3 reads TGTGCCAGCAGCAGGGAGTCGAACAATGAGCAGTTCTTC. It codes for CASSRESNNEQFF.

The J gene is TRBJ2-3, the V gene TRBV18; 10 bases match TRBD1. The germline V gene has CDR1 KGHSH and CDR2 LQKENI. CDR3 length: 16 residues. V was pared by 4 bases and J by 6 bases, with 10 bases of the junction left unmatched. The CDR3 nucleotides read TGTGCCAGCTCACTGCACCGGGACAGGGGCGGGGATACGCAGTATTTT. Encoded protein: CASSLHRDRGGDTQYF.

V and J are TRBV5-4 and TRBJ1-1; TRBD1 agrees at 9 bases. The germline V gene encodes CDR1 SGHNT and CDR2 YYREEE (reference sequence). The CDR3 sequence is 15 residues long. J lost 6 bases, V lost 4 bases, and 10 bases had no gene match. The CDR3 DNA sequence: TGTGCCAGCAGCCGGGAACAGGGGGCGGTGCCTGAAGCTTTCTTT. This gives the protein CASSREQGAVPEAFF.

J is TRBJ2-7 and V is TRBV6-1, with TRBD1 matching over 10 bases. CDR1 is MNHNS, CDR2 SASEGT, per germline. V was pared by 0 bases and J by 6 bases, with 8 bases of the junction left unmatched. This CDR3 region has 16 residues. CDR3 protein: CASSEAWDRGPLEQYF. CDR3 bases: TGTGCCAGCAGTGAAGCTTGGGACAGGGGACCCCTCGAGCAGTACTTC.

J is TRBJ2-3 and V is TRBV5-1; TRBD1 matches at 8 bases. The CDR3 contains 14 residues. The V gene's germline CDR1 is SGHRS and CDR2 YFSETQ. V was pared by 4 bases and J by 6 bases, with 7 bases of the junction left unmatched. The CDR3 loop reads CASSPGQGSDTQYF. As DNA, the CDR3 is TGCGCCAGCAGCCCCGGACAGGGTTCGGATACGCAGTATTTT.

V and J are TRBV29-1 and TRBJ1-4; D is ambiguous. Per the germline V gene, CDR1 is SQVTM and CDR2 is ANQGSEA. Trimming cost V 7 bases and J 8 bases, with 17 bases left between them. The CDR3 is 13 residues long. In DNA, the CDR3 is TGCAGCGGGAAATCAGGTTCGGCCGAAAAACTGTTTTTT. Its protein is CSGKSGSAEKLFF.

The chain is built from TRBV7-2 and TRBJ1-1; no clear D. The CDR3 runs 13 residues. CDR1 is SGHTA, CDR2 FQGNSA, per germline. Trimming shortened V by 4 bases and J by 0 bases, and 6 bases separated the two germline ends. In nucleotides, the CDR3 is TGTGCCAGCAGCTCCCTCTTGAACACTGAAGCTTTCTTT. It encodes CASSSLLNTEAFF.

The rearrangement links TRBV5-6 to TRBJ1-1; no definite D call. The CDR3 has 15 amino acids. Trimming stripped 0 bases from V and 0 bases from J, with 9 bases between. The germline gives CDR1 SGHDT, CDR2 YYEEEE. The CDR3 reads CASSLGPYMNTEAFF. Written as DNA, the CDR3 is TGTGCCAGCAGCTTGGGTCCATACATGAACACTGAAGCTTTCTTT.

The V call is TRBV19, the J call TRBJ2-4, with a tentative D call TRBD1 (6 bases). The CDR3 has 13 residues. V lost 10 bases to trimming and J lost 7 bases, with 17 bases between them. Germline loops: CDR1 LNHDA, CDR2 SQIVND (reference sequence). CDR3 nucleotide sequence: TGTGCCACCGCAGACAGGATCCACAACATTCAGTACTTC. It encodes CATADRIHNIQYF.

The chain links TRBV4-2 to TRBJ2-5; tentatively, D is TRBD2 (6 bases). V was clipped by 0 bases and J by 5 bases, with 16 bases between them. CDR1 and CDR2 (germline): LGHNA, YNFKEQ. The CDR3 covers 16 residues. The CDR3 protein is CASSQDRSGASETQYF. CDR3 bases: TGTGCCAGCAGCCAAGATCGGTCGGGAGCATCCGAGACCCAGTACTTC.